A single TCR beta chain is shown here with its context. The sample belongs to a study of blood T cell repertoires in COVID-19. Germline V lookup: CDR1 SGHTA, CDR2 FQGNSA. The V gene lost 5 bases and the J gene lost 2 bases, with 17 bases spanning the gap. CDR3 length: 16 amino acids. Original methodology: Scientists estimated how many nucleated cells there were by amplifying reference gene primers. TCRdb's copy holds only in-frame clones and misses some; the assay was immunoSEQ multiplex PCR. V, J and clone size are taken as reported in that table, and D and trimming were inferred from the DNA itself. The sample yields over 90,000 clones, about 90% seen once.

The genes are TRBV7-2 and TRBJ2-3; the D gene is possibly TRBD1 (6 bases). Material for sequencing was peripheral blood. The TCR sequence derives from a human donor in a cohort sampled during active COVID-19. The CDR3 nucleotides are TGTGCCAGCAGCCCCGGGACATTCCGAACCACAGATACGCAGTATTTT. Protein product: CASSPGTFRTTDTQYF.